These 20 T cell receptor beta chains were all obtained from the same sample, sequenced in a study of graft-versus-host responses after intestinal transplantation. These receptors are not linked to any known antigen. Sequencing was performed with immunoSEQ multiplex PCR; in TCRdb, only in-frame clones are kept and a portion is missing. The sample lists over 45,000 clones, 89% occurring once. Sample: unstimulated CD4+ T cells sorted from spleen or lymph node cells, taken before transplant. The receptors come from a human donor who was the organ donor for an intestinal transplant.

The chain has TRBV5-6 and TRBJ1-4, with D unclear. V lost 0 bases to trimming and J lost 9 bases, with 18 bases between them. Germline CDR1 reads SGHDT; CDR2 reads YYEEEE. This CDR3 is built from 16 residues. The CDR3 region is CASSLVRLVPLQKLFF. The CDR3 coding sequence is TGTGCCAGCAGCTTGGTTCGTCTTGTTCCTCTTCAAAAACTGTTTTTT.

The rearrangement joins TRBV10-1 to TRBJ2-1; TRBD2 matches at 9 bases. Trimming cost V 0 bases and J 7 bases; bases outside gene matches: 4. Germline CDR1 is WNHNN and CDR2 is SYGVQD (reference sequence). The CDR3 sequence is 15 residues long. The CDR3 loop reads CASSESVAGGNEQFF. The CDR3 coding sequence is TGCGCCAGCAGTGAGTCAGTGGCGGGAGGGAATGAGCAGTTCTTC.

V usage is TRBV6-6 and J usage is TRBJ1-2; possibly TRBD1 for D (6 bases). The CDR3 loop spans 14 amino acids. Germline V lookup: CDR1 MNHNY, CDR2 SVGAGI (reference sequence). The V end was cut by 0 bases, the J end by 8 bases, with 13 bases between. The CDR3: CASSYSIADRGYTF. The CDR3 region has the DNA TGTGCCAGCAGTTACTCGATCGCGGACAGAGGCTACACCTTC.

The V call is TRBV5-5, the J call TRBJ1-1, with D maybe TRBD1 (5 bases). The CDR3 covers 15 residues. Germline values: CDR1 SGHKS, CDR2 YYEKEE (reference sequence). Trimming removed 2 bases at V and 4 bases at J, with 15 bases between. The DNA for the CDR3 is TGTGCCAGCAGCTTTCAGGGTGGATTCGGCACTGAAGCTTTCTTT. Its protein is CASSFQGGFGTEAFF.

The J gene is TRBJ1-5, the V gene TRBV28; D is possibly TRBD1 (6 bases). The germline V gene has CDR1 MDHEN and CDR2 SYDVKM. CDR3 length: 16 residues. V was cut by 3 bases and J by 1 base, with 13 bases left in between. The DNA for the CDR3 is TGTGCCAGCAGTTTCCCTCCAGGGGTCAGCAATCAGCCCCAGCATTTT. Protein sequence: CASSFPPGVSNQPQHF.

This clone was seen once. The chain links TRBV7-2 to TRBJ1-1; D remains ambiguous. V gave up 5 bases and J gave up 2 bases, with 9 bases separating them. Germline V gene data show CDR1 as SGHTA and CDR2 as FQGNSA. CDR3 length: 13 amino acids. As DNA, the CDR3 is TGTGCCAGCAGCCGGACTCTTAACACTGAAGCTTTCTTT. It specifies CASSRTLNTEAFF.

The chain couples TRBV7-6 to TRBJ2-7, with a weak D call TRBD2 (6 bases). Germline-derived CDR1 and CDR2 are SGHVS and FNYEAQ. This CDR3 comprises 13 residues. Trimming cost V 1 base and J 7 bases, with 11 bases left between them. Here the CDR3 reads CASSLEASAEQYF. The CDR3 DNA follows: TGTGCCAGCAGCTTAGAAGCTAGCGCGGAGCAGTACTTC.

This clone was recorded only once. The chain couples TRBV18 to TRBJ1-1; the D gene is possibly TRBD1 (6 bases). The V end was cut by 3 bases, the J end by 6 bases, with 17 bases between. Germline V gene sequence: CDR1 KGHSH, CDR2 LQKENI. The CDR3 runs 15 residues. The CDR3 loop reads CASSPSQGLAAEAFF. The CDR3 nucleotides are TGTGCCAGCTCACCTAGCCAGGGGCTGGCCGCTGAAGCTTTCTTT.

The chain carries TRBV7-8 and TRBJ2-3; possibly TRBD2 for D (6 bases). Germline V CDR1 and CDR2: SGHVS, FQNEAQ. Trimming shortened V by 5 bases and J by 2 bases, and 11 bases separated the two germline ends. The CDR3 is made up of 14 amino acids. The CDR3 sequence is CASSQTRPTDTQYF. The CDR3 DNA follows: TGTGCCAGCAGCCAGACTAGACCCACAGATACGCAGTATTTT. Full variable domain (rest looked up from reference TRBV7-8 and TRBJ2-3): GAGVSQSPRYKVAKRGQDVALRCDPISGHVSLFWYQQALGQGPEFLTYFQNEAQLDKSGLPSDRFFAERPEGSVSTLKIQRTQQEDSAVYLCASSQTRPTDTQYFGPGTRLTVL.

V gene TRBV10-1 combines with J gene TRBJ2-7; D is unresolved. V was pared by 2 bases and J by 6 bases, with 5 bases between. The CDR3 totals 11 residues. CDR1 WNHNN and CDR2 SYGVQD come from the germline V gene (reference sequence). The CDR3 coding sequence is TGCGCCAGCAGTGAGAGAGGCGAGCAGTACTTC. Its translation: CASSERGEQYF.

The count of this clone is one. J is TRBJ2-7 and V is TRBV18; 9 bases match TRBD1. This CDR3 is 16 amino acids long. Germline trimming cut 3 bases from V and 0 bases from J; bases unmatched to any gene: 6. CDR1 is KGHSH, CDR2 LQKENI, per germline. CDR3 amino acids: CASSPLGQGNSYEQYF. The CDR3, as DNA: TGTGCCAGCTCACCCCTTGGACAGGGGAACTCCTACGAGCAGTACTTC.

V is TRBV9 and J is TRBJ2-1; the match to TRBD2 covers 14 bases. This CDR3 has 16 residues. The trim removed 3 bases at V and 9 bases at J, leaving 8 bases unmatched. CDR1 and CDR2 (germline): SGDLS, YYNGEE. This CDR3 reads CASSAGLAGAIAEQFF. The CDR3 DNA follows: TGTGCCAGCAGCGCGGGACTAGCGGGAGCAATAGCTGAGCAGTTCTTC.

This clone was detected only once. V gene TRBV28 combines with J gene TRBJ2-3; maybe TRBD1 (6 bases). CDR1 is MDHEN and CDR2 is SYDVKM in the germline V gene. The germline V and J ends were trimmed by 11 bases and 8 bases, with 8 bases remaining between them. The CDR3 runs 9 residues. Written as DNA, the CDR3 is TGTGCCTCCAGGGGTACGCAGTATTTT. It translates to CASRGTQYF.

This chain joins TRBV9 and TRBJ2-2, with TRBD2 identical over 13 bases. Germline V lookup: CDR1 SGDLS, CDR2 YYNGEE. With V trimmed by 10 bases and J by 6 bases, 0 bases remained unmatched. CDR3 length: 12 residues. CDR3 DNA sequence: TGTGCCGGACTAGCGGGAGCCGGGGAGCTGTTTTTT. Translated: CAGLAGAGELFF.

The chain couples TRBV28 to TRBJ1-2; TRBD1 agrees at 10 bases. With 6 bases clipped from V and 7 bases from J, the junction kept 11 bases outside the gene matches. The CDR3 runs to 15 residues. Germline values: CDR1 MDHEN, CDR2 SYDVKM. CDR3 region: CASRRPGQGSSGYTF. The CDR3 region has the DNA TGTGCCAGCAGGCGTCCGGGACAGGGGTCTTCTGGCTACACCTTC.

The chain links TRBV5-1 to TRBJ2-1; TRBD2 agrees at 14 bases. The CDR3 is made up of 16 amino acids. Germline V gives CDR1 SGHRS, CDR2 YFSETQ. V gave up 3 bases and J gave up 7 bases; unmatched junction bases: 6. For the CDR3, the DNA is TGCGCCAGCAGCTCCGGACTAGCGGGAGGTTATAATGAGCAGTTCTTC. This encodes CASSSGLAGGYNEQFF.

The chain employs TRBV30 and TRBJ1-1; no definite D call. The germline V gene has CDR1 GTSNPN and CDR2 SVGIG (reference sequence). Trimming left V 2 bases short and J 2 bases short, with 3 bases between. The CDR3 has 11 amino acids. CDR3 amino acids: CAWSRNTEAFF. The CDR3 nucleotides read TGTGCCTGGAGTCGTAACACTGAAGCTTTCTTT.

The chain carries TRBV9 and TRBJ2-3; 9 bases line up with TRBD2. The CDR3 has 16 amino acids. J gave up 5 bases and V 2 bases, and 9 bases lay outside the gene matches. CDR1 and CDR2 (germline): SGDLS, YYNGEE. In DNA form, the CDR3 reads TGTGCCAGCAGCGTCCCCGGCGGGAGGGCCGGAGATACGCAGTATTTT. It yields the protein CASSVPGGRAGDTQYF.

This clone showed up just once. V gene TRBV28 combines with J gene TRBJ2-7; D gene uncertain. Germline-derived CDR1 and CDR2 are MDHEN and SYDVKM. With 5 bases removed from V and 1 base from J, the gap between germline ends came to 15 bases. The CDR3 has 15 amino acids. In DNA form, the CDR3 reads TGTGCCAGCAGTCCCTCATTCGCAGTTTCCTACGAGCAGTACTTC. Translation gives CASSPSFAVSYEQYF.

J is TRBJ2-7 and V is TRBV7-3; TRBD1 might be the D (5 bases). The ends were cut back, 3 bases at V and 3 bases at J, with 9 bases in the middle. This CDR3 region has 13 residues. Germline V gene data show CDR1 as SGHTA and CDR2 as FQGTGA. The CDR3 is CASSLGPRYEQYF. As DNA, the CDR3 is TGTGCCAGCAGCTTGGGGCCTCGCTACGAGCAGTACTTC. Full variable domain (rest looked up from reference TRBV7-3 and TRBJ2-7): GAGVSQTPSNKVTEKGKYVELRCDPISGHTALYWYRQSLGQGPEFLIYFQGTGAADDSGLPNDRFFAVRPEGSVSTLKIQRTERGDSAVYLCASSLGPRYEQYFGPGTRLTVT.